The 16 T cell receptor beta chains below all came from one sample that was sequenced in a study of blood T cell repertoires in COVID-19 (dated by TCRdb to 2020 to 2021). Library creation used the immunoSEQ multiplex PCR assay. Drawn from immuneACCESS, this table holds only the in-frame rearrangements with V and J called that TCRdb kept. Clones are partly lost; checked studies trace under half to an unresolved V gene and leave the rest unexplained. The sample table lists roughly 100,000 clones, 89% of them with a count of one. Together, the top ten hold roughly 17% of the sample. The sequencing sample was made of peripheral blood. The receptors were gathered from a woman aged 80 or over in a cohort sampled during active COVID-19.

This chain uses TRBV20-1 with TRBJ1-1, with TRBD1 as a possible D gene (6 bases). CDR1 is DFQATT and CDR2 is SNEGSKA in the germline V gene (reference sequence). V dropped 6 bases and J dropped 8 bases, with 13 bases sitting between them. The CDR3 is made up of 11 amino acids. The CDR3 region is CSAKGVGEAFF. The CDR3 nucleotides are TGCAGTGCCAAGGGGGTCGGCGAAGCTTTCTTT.

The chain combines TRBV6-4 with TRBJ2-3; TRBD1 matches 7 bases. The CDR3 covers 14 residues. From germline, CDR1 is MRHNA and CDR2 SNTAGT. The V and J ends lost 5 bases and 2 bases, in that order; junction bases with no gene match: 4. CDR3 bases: TGTGCCAGCAGTCCCGGGACAGTCACAGATACGCAGTATTTT. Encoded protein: CASSPGTVTDTQYF.

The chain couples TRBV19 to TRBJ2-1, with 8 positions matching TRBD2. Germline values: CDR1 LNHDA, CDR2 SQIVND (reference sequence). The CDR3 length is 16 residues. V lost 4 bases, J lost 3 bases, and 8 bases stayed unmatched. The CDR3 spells CASSKMASGGYNEQFF. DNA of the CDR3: TGTGCCAGTAGTAAAATGGCGAGCGGGGGCTACAATGAGCAGTTCTTC.

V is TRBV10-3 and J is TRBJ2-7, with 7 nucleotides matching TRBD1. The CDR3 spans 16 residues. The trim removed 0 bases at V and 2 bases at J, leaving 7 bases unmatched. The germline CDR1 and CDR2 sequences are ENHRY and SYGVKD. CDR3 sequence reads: CAISESTTGPTYEQYF. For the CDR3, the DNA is TGTGCCATCAGTGAGTCAACGACAGGGCCTACCTACGAGCAGTACTTC.

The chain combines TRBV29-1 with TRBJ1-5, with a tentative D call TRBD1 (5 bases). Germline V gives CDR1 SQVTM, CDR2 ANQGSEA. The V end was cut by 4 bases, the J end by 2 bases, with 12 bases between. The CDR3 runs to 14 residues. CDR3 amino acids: CSVAQGGGNQPQHF. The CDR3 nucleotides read TGCAGCGTTGCCCAGGGAGGGGGCAATCAGCCCCAGCATTTT. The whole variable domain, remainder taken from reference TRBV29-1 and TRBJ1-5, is SAVISQKPSRDICQRGTSLTIQCQVDSQVTMMFWYRQQPGQSLTLIATANQGSEATYESGFVIDKFPISRPNLTFSTLTVSNMSPEDSSIYLCSVAQGGGNQPQHFGDGTRLSIL.

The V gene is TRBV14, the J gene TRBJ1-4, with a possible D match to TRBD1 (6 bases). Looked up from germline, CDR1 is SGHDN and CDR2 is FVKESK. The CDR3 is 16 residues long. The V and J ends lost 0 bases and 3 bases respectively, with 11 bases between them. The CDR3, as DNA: TGTGCCAGCAGCCAAGACCGGGGGGCGGCTAATGAAAAACTGTTTTTT. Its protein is CASSQDRGAANEKLFF.

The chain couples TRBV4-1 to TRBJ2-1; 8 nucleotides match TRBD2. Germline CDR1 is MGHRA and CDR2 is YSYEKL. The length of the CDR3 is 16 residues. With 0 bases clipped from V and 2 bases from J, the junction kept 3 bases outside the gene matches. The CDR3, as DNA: TGCGCCAGCAGCCAAGAAGGCGGGAGGACCTACAATGAGCAGTTCTTC. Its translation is CASSQEGGRTYNEQFF.

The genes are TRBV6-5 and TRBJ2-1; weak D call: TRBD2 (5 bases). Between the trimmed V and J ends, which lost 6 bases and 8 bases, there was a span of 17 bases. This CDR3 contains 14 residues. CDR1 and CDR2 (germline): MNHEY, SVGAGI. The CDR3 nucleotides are TGTGCCAGCAGGAAGGACTCGATAACCGATGAGCAGTTCTTC. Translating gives CASRKDSITDEQFF.

CDR3 sequence reads: CASSETGYSNQPQHF. In DNA form, the CDR3 reads TGTGCCAGCAGTGAGACAGGGTATAGCAATCAGCCCCAGCATTTT. The rearrangement joins TRBV6-4 to TRBJ1-5, with 7 bases fitting TRBD1. CDR3 length: 15 amino acids. Trimming cost V 3 bases and J 0 bases; bases outside gene matches: 2. Looked up from germline, CDR1 is MRHNA and CDR2 is SNTAGT.

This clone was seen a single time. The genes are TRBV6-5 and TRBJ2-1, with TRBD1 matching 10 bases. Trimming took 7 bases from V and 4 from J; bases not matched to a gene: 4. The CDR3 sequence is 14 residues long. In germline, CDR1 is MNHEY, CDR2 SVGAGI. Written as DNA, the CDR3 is TGTGCCAGCAAAGGACAGGGGGGATACAATGAGCAGTTCTTC. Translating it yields CASKGQGGYNEQFF.

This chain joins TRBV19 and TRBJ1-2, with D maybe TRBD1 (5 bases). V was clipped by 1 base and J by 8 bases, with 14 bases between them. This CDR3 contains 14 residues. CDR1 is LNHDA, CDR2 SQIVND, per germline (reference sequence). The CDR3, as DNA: TGTGCCAGTAGTATAGGTGACAGCCTCGGGGGCTACACCTTC. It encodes CASSIGDSLGGYTF. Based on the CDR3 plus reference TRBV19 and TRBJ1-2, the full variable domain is DGGITQSPKYLFRKEGQNVTLSCEQNLNHDAMYWYRQDPGQGLRLIYYSQIVNDFQKGDIAEGYSVSREKKESFPLTVTSAQKNPTAFYLCASSIGDSLGGYTFGSGTRLTVV.

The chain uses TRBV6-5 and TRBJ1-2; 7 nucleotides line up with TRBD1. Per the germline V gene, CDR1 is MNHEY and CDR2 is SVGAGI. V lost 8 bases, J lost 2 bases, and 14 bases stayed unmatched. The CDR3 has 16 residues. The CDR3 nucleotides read TGTGCCAGCCGTTCTGGCGGCACAGGGGTAAACTATGGCTACACCTTC. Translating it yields CASRSGGTGVNYGYTF.

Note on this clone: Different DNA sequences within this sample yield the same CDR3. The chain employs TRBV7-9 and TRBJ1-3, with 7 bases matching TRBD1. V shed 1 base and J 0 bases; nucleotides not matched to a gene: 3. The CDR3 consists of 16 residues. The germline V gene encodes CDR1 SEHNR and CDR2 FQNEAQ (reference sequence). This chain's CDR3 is CASSLDRGLSGNTIYF. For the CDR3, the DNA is TGTGCCAGCAGCTTAGACAGGGGACTCTCTGGAAACACCATATATTTT. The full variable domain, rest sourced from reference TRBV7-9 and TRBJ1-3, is DTGVSQNPRHKITKRGQNVTFRCDPISEHNRLYWYRQTLGQGPEFLTYFQNEAQLEKSRLLSDRFSAERPKGSFSTLEIQRTEQGDSAMYLCASSLDRGLSGNTIYFGEGSWLTVV.

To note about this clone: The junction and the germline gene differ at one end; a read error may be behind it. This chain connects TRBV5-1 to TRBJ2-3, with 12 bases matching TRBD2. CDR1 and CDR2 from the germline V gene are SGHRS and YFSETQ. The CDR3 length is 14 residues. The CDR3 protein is CASSLEASGRARDF. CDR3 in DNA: TGCGCCAGCAGCTTGGAGGCTAGCGGGAGGGCCAGGGATTTT. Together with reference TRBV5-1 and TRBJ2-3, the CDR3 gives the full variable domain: KAGVTQTPRYLIKTRGQQVTLSCSPISGHRSVSWYQQTPGQGLQFLFEYFSETQRNKGNFPGRFSGRQFSNSRSEMNVSTLELGDSALYLCASSLEASGRARDFGPGTRLTVL.

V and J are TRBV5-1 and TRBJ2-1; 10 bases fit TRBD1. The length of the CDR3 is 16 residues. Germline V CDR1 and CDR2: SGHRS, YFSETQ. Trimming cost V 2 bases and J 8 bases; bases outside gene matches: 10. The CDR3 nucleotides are TGCGCCAGCAGCTTACCTCGACAGGGGGCTGACGATGAGCAGTTCTTC. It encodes CASSLPRQGADDEQFF.

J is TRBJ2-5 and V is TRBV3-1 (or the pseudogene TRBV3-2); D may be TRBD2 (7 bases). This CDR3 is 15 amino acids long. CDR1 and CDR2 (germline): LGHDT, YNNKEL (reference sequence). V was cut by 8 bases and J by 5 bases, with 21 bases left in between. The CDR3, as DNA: TGTGCCAGCGGGCCGGATGGGGGGGCCTTTGAGACCCAGTACTTC. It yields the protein CASGPDGGAFETQYF.